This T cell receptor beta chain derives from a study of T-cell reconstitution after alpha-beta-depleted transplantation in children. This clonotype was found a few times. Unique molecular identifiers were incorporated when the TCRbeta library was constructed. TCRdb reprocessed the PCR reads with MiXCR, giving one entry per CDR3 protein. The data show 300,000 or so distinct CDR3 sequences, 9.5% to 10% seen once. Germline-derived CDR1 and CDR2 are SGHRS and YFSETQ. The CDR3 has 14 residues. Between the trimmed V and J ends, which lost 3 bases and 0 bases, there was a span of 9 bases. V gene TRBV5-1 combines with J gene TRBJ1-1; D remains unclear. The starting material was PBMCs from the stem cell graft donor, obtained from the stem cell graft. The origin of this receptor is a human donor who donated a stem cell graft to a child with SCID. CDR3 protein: CASSWGDMNTEAFF. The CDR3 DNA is TGCGCCAGCAGCTGGGGTGACATGAACACTGAAGCTTTCTTT.